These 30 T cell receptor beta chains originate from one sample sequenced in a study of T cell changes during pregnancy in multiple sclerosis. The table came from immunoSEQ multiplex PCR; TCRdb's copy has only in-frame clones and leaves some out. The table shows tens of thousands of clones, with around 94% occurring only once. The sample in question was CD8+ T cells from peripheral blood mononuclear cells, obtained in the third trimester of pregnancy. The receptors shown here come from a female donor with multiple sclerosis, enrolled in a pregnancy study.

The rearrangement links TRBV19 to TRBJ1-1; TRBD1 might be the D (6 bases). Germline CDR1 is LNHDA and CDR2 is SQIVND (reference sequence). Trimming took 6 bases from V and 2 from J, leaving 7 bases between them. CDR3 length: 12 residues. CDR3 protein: CASRDSNTEAFF. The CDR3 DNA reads TGTGCCAGTAGGGACAGTAACACTGAAGCTTTCTTT.

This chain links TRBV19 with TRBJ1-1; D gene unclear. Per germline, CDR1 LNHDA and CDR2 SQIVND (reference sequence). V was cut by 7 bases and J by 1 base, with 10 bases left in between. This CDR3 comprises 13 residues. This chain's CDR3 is CASMLSENTEAFF. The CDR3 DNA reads TGTGCCAGTATGCTTTCAGAGAACACTGAAGCTTTCTTT.

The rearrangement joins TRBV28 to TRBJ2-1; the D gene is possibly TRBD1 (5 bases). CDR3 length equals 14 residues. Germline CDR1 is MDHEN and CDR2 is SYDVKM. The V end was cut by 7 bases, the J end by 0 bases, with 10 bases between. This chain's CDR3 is CASTFQGSYNEQFF. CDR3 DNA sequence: TGTGCCAGCACCTTCCAGGGCTCCTACAATGAGCAGTTCTTC.

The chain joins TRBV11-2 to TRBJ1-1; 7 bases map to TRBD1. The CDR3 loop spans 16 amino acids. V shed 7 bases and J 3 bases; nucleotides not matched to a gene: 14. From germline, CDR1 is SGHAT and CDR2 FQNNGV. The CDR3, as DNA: TGTGCCAGCAACCCCTGGGGCAGGGGGTTGGACACTGAAGCTTTCTTT. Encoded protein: CASNPWGRGLDTEAFF.

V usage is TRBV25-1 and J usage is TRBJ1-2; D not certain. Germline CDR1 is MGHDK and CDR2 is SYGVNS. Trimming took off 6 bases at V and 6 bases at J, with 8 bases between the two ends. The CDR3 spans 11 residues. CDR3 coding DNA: TGTGCCAGCAGGATTCGCGATGGCTACACCTTC. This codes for CASRIRDGYTF.

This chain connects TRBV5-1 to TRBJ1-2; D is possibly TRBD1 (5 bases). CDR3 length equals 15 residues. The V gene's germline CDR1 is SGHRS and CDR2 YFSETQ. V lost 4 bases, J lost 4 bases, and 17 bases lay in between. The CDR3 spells CASSPATGASYGYTF. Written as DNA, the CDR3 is TGCGCCAGCAGCCCCGCCACAGGAGCCTCCTATGGCTACACCTTC.

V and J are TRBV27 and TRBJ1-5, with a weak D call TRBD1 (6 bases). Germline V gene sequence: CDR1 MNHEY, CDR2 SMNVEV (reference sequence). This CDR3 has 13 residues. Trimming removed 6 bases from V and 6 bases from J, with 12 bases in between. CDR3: CASSSTGPQPQHF. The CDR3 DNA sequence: TGTGCCAGCAGCTCAACAGGGCCTCAGCCCCAGCATTTT.

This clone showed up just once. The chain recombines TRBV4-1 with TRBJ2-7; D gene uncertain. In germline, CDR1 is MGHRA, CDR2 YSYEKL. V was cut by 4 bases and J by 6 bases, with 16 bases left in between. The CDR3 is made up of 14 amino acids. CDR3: CASSPGTSALEQYF. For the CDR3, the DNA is TGCGCCAGCAGCCCTGGTACTTCTGCTCTCGAGCAGTACTTC.

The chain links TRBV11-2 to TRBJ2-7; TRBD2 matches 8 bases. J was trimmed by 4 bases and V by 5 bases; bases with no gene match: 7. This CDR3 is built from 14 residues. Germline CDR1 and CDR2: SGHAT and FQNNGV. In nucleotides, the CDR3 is TGTGCCAGCAGCCCCCCCGGACTAGCTTACGAGCAGTACTTC. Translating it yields CASSPPGLAYEQYF.

The CDR3 coding sequence is TGTGCCAGCAGCTTAATGCAGGGTGAGCTGTTTTTT. It specifies CASSLMQGELFF. The chain carries TRBV5-6 and TRBJ1-4; TRBD1 is a possible D gene (5 bases). The CDR3 totals 12 residues. V was cut by 2 bases and J by 14 bases, with 13 bases left in between. Germline CDR1 SGHDT, CDR2 YYEEEE.

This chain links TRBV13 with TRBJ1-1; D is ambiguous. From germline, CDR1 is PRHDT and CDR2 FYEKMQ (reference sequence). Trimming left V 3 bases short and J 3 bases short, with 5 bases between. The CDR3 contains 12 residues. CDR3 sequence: CASSFLDTEAFF. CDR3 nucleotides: TGTGCCAGCAGCTTTTTAGACACTGAAGCTTTCTTT.

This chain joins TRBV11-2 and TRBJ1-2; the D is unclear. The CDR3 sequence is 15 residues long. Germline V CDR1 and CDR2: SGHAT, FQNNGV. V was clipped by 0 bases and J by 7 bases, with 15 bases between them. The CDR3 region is CASSLDVVGFVGYTF. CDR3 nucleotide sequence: TGTGCCAGCAGCTTAGACGTCGTCGGTTTCGTTGGCTACACCTTC.

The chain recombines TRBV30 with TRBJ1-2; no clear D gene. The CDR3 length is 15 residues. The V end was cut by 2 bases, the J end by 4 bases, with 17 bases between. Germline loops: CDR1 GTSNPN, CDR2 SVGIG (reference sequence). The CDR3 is CAWSPTEGRPYGYTF. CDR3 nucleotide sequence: TGTGCCTGGAGTCCCACGGAGGGCAGGCCCTATGGCTACACCTTC.

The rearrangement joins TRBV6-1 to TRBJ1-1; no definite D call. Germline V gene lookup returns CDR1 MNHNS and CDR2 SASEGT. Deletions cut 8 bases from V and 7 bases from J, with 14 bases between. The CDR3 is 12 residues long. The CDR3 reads CASLKASGEAFF. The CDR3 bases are TGTGCCAGCCTAAAGGCGTCGGGTGAAGCTTTCTTT.

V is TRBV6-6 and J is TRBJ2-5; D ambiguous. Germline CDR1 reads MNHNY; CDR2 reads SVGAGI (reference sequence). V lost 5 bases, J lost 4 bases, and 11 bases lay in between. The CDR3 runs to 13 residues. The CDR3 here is CASSRVPRETQYF. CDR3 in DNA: TGTGCCAGCAGTCGGGTTCCGAGAGAGACCCAGTACTTC.

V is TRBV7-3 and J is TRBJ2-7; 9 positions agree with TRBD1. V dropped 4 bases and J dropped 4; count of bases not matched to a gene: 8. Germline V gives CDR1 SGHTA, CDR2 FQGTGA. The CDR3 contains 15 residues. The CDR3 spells CASSSLRDREYEQYF. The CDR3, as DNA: TGTGCCAGCAGCTCCCTCCGGGACAGGGAATACGAGCAGTACTTC.

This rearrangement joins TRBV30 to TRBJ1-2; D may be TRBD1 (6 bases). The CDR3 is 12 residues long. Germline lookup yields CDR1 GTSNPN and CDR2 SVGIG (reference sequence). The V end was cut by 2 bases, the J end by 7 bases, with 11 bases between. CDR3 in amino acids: CAWSLQGGGYTF. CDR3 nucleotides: TGTGCCTGGAGTCTGCAAGGGGGTGGCTACACCTTC.

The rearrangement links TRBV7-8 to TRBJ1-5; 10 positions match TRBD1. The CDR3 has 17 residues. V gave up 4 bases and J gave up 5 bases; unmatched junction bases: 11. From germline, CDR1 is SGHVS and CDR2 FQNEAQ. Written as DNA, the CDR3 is TGTGCCAGCAGCTGGGGTTCCGGACAGGGGGTCGATCAGCCCCAGCATTTT. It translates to CASSWGSGQGVDQPQHF.

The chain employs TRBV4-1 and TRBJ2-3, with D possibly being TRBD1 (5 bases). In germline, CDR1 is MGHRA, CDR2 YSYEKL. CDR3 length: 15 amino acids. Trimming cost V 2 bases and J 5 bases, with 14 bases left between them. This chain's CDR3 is CASSQTVGARDTQYF. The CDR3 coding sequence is TGCGCCAGCAGCCAAACGGTAGGGGCCCGAGATACGCAGTATTTT.

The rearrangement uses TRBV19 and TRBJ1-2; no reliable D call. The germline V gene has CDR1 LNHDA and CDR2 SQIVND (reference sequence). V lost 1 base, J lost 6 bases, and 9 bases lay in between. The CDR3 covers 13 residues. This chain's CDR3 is CASSIAQVDGYTF. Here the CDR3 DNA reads TGTGCCAGTAGTATAGCGCAGGTAGATGGCTACACCTTC.

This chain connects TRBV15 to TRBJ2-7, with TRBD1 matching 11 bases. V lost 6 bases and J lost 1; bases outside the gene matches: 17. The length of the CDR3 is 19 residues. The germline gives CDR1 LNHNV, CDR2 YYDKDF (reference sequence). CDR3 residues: CATSTGTGGDQLWSYEQYF. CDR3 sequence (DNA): TGTGCCACCAGTACCGGGACAGGGGGAGATCAATTGTGGTCCTACGAGCAGTACTTC.

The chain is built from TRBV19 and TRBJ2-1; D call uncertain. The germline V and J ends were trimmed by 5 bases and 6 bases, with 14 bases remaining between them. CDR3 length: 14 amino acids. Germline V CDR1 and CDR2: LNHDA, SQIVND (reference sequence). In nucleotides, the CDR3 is TGTGCCAGTAGTGCCTCTGCAATCGGCAATGAGCAGTTCTTC. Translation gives CASSASAIGNEQFF.

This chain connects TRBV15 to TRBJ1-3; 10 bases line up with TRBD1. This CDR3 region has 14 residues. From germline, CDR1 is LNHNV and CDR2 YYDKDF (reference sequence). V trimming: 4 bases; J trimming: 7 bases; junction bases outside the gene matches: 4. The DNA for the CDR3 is TGTGCCACCAGCACGGGACAGGGGTTGAACACCATATATTTT. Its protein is CATSTGQGLNTIYF.

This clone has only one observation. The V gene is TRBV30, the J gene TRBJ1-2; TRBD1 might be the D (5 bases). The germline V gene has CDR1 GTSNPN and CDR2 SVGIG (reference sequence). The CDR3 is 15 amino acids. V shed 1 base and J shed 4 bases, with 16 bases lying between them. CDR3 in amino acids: CAWSAIHQGGYGYTF. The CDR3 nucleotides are TGTGCCTGGAGTGCCATTCACCAGGGCGGCTATGGCTACACCTTC. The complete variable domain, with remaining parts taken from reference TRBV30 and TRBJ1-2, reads SQTIHQWPATLVQPVGSPLSLECTVEGTSNPNLYWYRQAAGRGLQLLFYSVGIGQISSEVPQNLSASRPQDRQFILSSKKLLLSDSGFYLCAWSAIHQGGYGYTFGSGTRLTVV.

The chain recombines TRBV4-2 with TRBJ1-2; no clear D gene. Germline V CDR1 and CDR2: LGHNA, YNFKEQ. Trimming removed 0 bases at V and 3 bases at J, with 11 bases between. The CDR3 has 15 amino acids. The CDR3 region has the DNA TGTGCCAGCAGCCAAGACTTTGAGGGCGACTATGGCTACACCTTC. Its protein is CASSQDFEGDYGYTF.

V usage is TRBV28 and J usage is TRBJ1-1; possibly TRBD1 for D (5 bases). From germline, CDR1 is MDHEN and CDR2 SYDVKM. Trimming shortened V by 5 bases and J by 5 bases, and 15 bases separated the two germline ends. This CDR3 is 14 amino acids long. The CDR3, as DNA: TGTGCCAGCAGTCTTGGACACCCCGGGACTGAAGCTTTCTTT. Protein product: CASSLGHPGTEAFF.

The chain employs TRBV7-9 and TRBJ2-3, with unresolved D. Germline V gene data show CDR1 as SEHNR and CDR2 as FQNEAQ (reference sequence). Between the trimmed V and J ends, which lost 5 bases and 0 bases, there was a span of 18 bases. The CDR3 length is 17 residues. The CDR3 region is CASSRTESAASTDTQYF. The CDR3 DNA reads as TGTGCCAGCAGCCGCACTGAGTCCGCGGCCAGCACAGATACGCAGTATTTT.

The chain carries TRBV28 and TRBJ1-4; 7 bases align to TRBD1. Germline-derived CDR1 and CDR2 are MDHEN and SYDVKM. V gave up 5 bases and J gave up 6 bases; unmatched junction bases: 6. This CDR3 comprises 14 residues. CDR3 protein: CASSHRDSDEKLFF. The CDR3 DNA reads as TGTGCCAGCAGTCACCGGGACAGTGATGAAAAACTGTTTTTT.

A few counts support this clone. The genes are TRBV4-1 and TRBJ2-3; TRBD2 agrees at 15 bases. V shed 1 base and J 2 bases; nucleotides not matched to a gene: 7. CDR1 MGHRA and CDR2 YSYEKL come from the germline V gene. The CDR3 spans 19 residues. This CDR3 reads CASSQAPGTSGGTTDTQYF. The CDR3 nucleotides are TGCGCCAGCAGCCAAGCTCCCGGGACTAGCGGGGGGACCACAGATACGCAGTATTTT.

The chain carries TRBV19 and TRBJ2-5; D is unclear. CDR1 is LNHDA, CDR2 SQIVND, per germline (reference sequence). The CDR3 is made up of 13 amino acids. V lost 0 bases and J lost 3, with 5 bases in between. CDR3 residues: CASSIDQEETQYF. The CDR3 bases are TGTGCCAGTAGTATAGACCAGGAAGAGACCCAGTACTTC.